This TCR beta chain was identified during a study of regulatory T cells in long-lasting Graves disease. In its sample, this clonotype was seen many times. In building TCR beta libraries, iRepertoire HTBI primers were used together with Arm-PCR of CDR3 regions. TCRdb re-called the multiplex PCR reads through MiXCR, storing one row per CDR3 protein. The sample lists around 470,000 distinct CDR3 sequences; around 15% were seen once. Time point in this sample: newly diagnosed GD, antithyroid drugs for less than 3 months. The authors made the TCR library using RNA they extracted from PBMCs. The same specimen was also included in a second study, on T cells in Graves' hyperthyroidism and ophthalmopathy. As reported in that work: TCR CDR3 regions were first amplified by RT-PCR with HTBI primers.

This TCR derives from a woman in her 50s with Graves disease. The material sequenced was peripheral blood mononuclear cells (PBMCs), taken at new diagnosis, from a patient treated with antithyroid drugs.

This chain's CDR3 is CASSPNSGLNQPQHF. The CDR3 nucleotides are TGTGCCAGCAGTCCGAACTCGGGACTAAACCAGCCCCAGCATTTT. The chain couples TRBV12-3 or TRBV12-4 to TRBJ1-5, with D possibly being TRBD1 (5 bases). The CDR3 length is 15 residues. Trimming took off 5 bases at V and 7 bases at J, with 18 bases between the two ends.